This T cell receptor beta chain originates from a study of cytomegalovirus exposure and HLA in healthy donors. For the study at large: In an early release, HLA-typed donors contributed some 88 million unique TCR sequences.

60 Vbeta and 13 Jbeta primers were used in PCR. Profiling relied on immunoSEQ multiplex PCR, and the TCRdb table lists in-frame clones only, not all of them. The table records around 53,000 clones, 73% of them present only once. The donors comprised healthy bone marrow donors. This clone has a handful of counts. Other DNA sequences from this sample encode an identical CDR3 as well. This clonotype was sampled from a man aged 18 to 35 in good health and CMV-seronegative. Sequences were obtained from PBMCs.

Here the CDR3 reads CASKRDSPSYGYTF. CDR3 coding DNA: TGTGCCAGTAAGAGGGACAGTCCATCCTATGGCTACACCTTC. This chain links TRBV19 with TRBJ1-2, with TRBD1 matching over 7 bases. The CDR3 runs 14 residues. The trim removed 7 bases at V and 4 bases at J, leaving 9 bases unmatched. The germline V gene encodes CDR1 LNHDA and CDR2 SQIVND (reference sequence).